What follows are 5 T cell receptor beta chains derived from one specimen sequenced in a study of blood T cell repertoires in COVID-19. Assay used: immunoSEQ multiplex PCR; TCRdb lists only in-frame clones, some missing. Among roughly 300,000 clones listed, around four fifths were seen once. Source material: peripheral blood. Receptors were obtained from a woman between 45 and 65 years old with acute or convalescent COVID-19.

V is TRBV5-5 and J is TRBJ1-3, with 8 bases that match TRBD1. This CDR3 is 17 amino acids long. With 2 bases clipped from V and 0 bases from J, the junction kept 7 bases outside the gene matches. CDR1 is SGHKS and CDR2 is YYEKEE in the germline V gene (reference sequence). The CDR3 DNA sequence: TGTGCCAGCAGCTTTGAGGGACAGGCCCGCTCTGGAAACACCATATATTTT. Protein product: CASSFEGQARSGNTIYF.

This chain joins TRBV3-1 (or the pseudogene TRBV3-2) and TRBJ1-1, with a tentative D call TRBD1 (5 bases). Looked up from germline, CDR1 is LGHDT and CDR2 is YNNKEL (reference sequence). CDR3 size: 14 residues. V was pared by 4 bases and J by 3 bases, with 12 bases between. The CDR3 nucleotides read TGTGCCAGCAGCCCCCGGGGGTCGGACACTGAAGCTTTCTTT. Protein sequence: CASSPRGSDTEAFF.

This chain uses TRBV7-2 with TRBJ1-2; 7 bases agree with TRBD1. This CDR3 is built from 14 residues. The germline CDR1 and CDR2 sequences are SGHTA and FQGNSA. V lost 5 bases, J lost 4 bases, and 7 bases stayed unmatched. The CDR3 nucleotides read TGTGCCAGCAGCAGACAGGGAGCAGGCTATGGCTACACCTTC. This encodes CASSRQGAGYGYTF.

This clone occurred a few times. This chain uses TRBV4-2 with TRBJ2-3; 10 bases line up with TRBD2. J lost 1 base, V lost 0 bases, and 7 bases had no gene match. The CDR3 has 18 residues. CDR1 is LGHNA and CDR2 is YNFKEQ in the germline V gene. Here the CDR3 reads CASSQELAGTSGTDTQYF. The DNA of the CDR3 is TGTGCCAGCAGCCAAGAACTAGCGGGGACCTCTGGCACAGATACGCAGTATTTT.

This rearrangement joins TRBV3-1 (or the pseudogene TRBV3-2) to TRBJ2-5; TRBD2 matches 8 bases. Germline V gene sequence: CDR1 LGHDT, CDR2 YNNKEL (reference sequence). Unmatched junction bases numbered 5, after V lost 8 bases and J lost 3 bases. This CDR3 contains 13 residues. CDR3 protein: CASVAGSEETQYF. For the CDR3, the DNA is TGTGCCAGCGTAGCGGGATCCGAAGAGACCCAGTACTTC.